This T cell receptor beta chain is from a study of human T cells and chemical hapten exposure. Study background: Researchers reported sensitizing a roughly 2 cm by roughly 2 cm upper inner arm skin site with 2% DPC.

In the original processing: A per-sample median of roughly 100,000 TCRs was observed, with a range of about 23,224 to 750,000. TCRdb analysed the RACE reads with MiXCR anew, one entry per CDR3 protein. V and J calls and clone size were set by TCRdb, not the authors. The sample carries 350,000 to 450,000 distinct CDR3 sequences, approximately 5.1% recorded once. V was clipped by 0 bases and J by 0 bases, with 8 bases between them. There are 15 residues in the CDR3. The V gene's germline CDR1 is SGDLS and CDR2 YYNGEE. Ten or more counts support this clonotype. Noted time point: pre-sensitization, week 0. The treatment here: therapeutic diphenylcyclopropenone sensitization with weekly scalp DPC.

The sequencing used whole blood, collected in connection with sensitization to the hapten diphenylcyclopropenone (DPC). The genes are TRBV9 and TRBJ2-3; D is unresolved. The receptor was derived from a woman aged 45-65 years with alopecia areata. Some clones in this sample may be carry-over from other donors' samples. CDR3 sequence (DNA): TGTGCCAGCAGCGTAGACTTTTCTAGCACAGATACGCAGTATTTT. This sequence encodes CASSVDFSSTDTQYF.